A selection of T cell receptor beta chains follows, all from one sample in a study of metastatic and nonmetastatic thyroid tumors. TCRdb recomputed clones from the PCR reads via MiXCR. Counted here are some 40,000 clones, roughly 12% occurring once; the ten biggest clones make up roughly 9.5%. Sequences were obtained from blood. Source of these receptors: a female donor with papillary thyroid cancer or a benign thyroid nodule (not recorded which). Some clones in this sample may be carry-over from other donors' samples. Both conserved end residues are part of each CDR3. Fields, in order: D gene, clone size, J gene, V gene, CDR3 DNA, CDR3 protein. D genes are given only for firm matches. Expanded clones are given a class, and other clones once, few, many or no size at all.

TRBD1	few	TRBJ1-2	TRBV6-1	TGTGCCAGCAGTGAACCGGGACAGGGCGGTGGCTACACCTTC	CASSEPGQGGGYTF
-	many	TRBJ2-5	TRBV30	TGTGCCTGGACTCAGGGGAGGCGGGAGACCCAGTACTTC	CAWTQGRRETQYF
TRBD2	many	TRBJ2-3	TRBV29-1	TGCAGCGCTGCAGCGGGAGGCGGGGCAGATACGCAGTATTTT	CSAAAGGGADTQYF
TRBD2	few	TRBJ2-1	TRBV28	TGTGCCAGCAGTTTGGGACTATCGGGCGATACGCCCTACAATGAGCAGTTCTTC	CASSLGLSGDTPYNEQFF
-	many	TRBJ1-1	TRBV6-1	TGTGCCAGCAGTGCGGCTAGAGCTTCACGGACTGAAGCTTTCTTT	CASSAARASRTEAFF
-	many	TRBJ1-1	TRBV5-1	TGCGCCAGCAGCTTGGAGGACGGCCTGGCGGATGAAGCTTTCTTT	CASSLEDGLADEAFF
TRBD1	-	TRBJ1-6	TRBV28	TGTGCCAGAATTTCTTCGACAGGGCGAAGATCCTATAATTCACCCCTCCACTTT	CARISSTGRRSYNSPLHF
TRBD2	-	TRBJ2-3	TRBV20-1	TGCAGTGCTAGAGACAGGACTAGCGGGAGGAGTACGAAGTATTTT	CSARDRTSGRSTKYF
-	medium-sized	TRBJ2-7	TRBV6-2/TRBV6-3	TGTGCCAGCAGTGAACAGTCCTACGAGCAGTACTTC	CASSEQSYEQYF
TRBD2	many	TRBJ2-1	TRBV7-6	TGTGCCAGCAGTTTCGGCGGCGGGAGAGTGAATGAGCAGTTCTTC	CASSFGGGRVNEQFF
TRBD1	many	TRBJ1-1	TRBV11-2	TGTGCCAGCAGCCGGGACAGCCGCTTTGAAGCTTTCTTT	CASSRDSRFEAFF
-	many	TRBJ1-2	TRBV29-1	TGCAGCGATACTCGAGGCTATGGCTACACCTTC	CSDTRGYGYTF
TRBD2	many	TRBJ2-1	TRBV30	TGTGCCTGGAGTCCGGGACTAGTGAGGGGAAATGAGCAGTTCTTC	CAWSPGLVRGNEQFF
-	many	TRBJ1-5	TRBV20-1	TGCAGTGCTAGAGGTCCGGGGGAGGGCAATCAGCCCCAGCATTTT	CSARGPGEGNQPQHF